A selection of T cell receptor beta chains follows, all from one sample in a study of blood T cell repertoires in COVID-19. The assay was immunoSEQ multiplex PCR, and TCRdb's table has in-frame clones only and misses some. The data show a few hundred thousand clones, 85% to 90% seen once. The specimen was PBMCs or T cells enriched from blood (not recorded which). Receptors were obtained from a woman in her forties or fifties who had recovered from COVID-19. CDR3s include the opening cysteine and the closing phenylalanine or tryptophan. A D gene is named only where the DNA matches it firmly. Not all rows give a size; the values are once, few, many and, for expanded clones, a class.

d_call,v_call,clone_size,j_call,cdr3_nt,cdr3_aa
-,TRBV5-5,-,TRBJ2-2,TGTGCCAGCAGCCCGAACCCGAATAGACAGACGAACACCGGGGAGCTGTTTTTT,CASSPNPNRQTNTGELFF
-,TRBV28,-,TRBJ2-1,TGTGCCAGCAGTTTGTCCTCCAATGAGCAGTTCTTC,CASSLSSNEQFF
-,TRBV4-3,-,TRBJ2-3,TGCGCCAGCAGCCAAGATCTATTAGCGACCAGCACAGATACGCAGTATTTT,CASSQDLLATSTDTQYF
-,TRBV13,-,TRBJ2-1,TGTGCCAGCAGCTCCATAGCTTCTGAGCAGTTCTTC,CASSSIASEQFF
TRBD1,TRBV7-2,-,TRBJ2-7,TGTGCCAGCAGCTACAGACCGGGACAGGGATCCTACGAGCAGTACTTC,CASSYRPGQGSYEQYF
-,TRBV12-3/TRBV12-4,-,TRBJ1-1,TGTGCCAGCAGTCAGGGGCGGCGAACTGAAGCTTTCTTT,CASSQGRRTEAFF
-,TRBV15,-,TRBJ1-5,TGTGCCACCAGCAGAGTTGGAGGAGGCGGAAATCAGCCCCAGCATTTT,CATSRVGGGGNQPQHF
TRBD1,TRBV10-3,-,TRBJ1-5,TGTGCCATCAGTGAGTCGAAAGGGGGCAGTAATCAGCCCCAGCATTTT,CAISESKGGSNQPQHF
TRBD1,TRBV2,-,TRBJ2-7,TGTGCCACCAACCGGGACAGCGGAGGTAACGAGCAGTACTTC,CATNRDSGGNEQYF
TRBD1,TRBV3-1/TRBV3-2,-,TRBJ2-5,TGTGCCAGCAGCCGGACAGGGGGAAGGGAGACCCAGTACTTC,CASSRTGGRETQYF
-,TRBV2,few,TRBJ2-1,TGTGCCAGCAGGGGGGCGGGAGCCTACAATGAGCAGTTCTTC,CASRGAGAYNEQFF
TRBD2,TRBV4-1,-,TRBJ2-1,TGCGCCAGCAGCCCGGGACTAGCGGGAATGGGTGAGCAGTTCTTC,CASSPGLAGMGEQFF
-,TRBV27,few,TRBJ1-2,TGTGCCAGCAGCAAAGACATGGGCCTGCCGGAAGGCTATGGCTACACCTTC,CASSKDMGLPEGYGYTF
TRBD1,TRBV4-1,-,TRBJ2-3,TGCGCCAGCAGCCAACCGGGACAGACCAGGCCGCAGTATTTT,CASSQPGQTRPQYF
-,TRBV3-1/TRBV3-2,-,TRBJ2-7,TGTGCCAGCAGCCGCAGGACGGGAACCTACGAGCAGTACTTC,CASSRRTGTYEQYF
-,TRBV5-6,once,TRBJ1-2,TGTGCCAGCAGCCTTACGAACACAGGGTTGGGAGGCTACACCTTC,CASSLTNTGLGGYTF
-,TRBV28,-,TRBJ2-1,TGTGCCAGCAGTTCCGGGACTGCGGGGTACAATGAGCAGTTCTTC,CASSSGTAGYNEQFF
-,TRBV9,-,TRBJ1-1,TGTGCCAGCAGCAAAGGGACTCCTTGGGAGAACACTGAAGCTTTCTTT,CASSKGTPWENTEAFF
-,TRBV4-1,few,TRBJ1-1,TGCGCCAGCAAACCGGCTGCGGGGGCGGTGGAAGCTTTCTTT,CASKPAAGAVEAFF
-,TRBV21-1,-,TRBJ2-1,TGTGCCAGCAGCACCCCGGGACTAGCGGGAGTTGAGCAGTTCTTC,CASSTPGLAGVEQFF
TRBD2,TRBV3-1/TRBV3-2,-,TRBJ2-3,TGTGCCAGCAGCCAAGGACTAGCGGGAGGCCGGGCAGATACGCAGTATTTT,CASSQGLAGGRADTQYF
-,TRBV5-1,-,TRBJ2-3,TGCGCCAGCAGCCAAAGGGGGAACCGGGGTCCAGATACGCAGTATTTT,CASSQRGNRGPDTQYF
-,TRBV15,-,TRBJ2-5,TGTGCCACCAGCAGGGGCATTCAAGAGACCCAGTACTTC,CATSRGIQETQYF
TRBD1,TRBV7-8,-,TRBJ1-4,TGTGCCAGCAGCACGCAGACAGGGCATAATGAAAAACTGTTTTTT,CASSTQTGHNEKLFF
TRBD2,TRBV6-5,-,TRBJ2-2,TGTGCCAGCCAACGGGAGGTTTGGACCGGGGAGCTGTTTTTT,CASQREVWTGELFF
-,TRBV7-2,-,TRBJ1-5,TGTGCCAGCACCGACCGGACAGATTATCAGCCCCAGCATTTT,CASTDRTDYQPQHF
-,TRBV27,-,TRBJ2-2,TGTGCCAGCAGTCCGTCGACACGAAACACCGGGGAGCTGTTTTTT,CASSPSTRNTGELFF
-,TRBV28,-,TRBJ2-7,TGTGCCACCACCCGGACTACCCCCTACGAGCAGTACTTC,CATTRTTPYEQYF
TRBD1,TRBV4-1,few,TRBJ1-6,TGCGCCAGCAGCCGGACCGACAGGGTGGTAAAGTCACCCCTCCACTTT,CASSRTDRVVKSPLHF
-,TRBV12-5,few,TRBJ1-2,TGTGCTAGTGGTTTAAACCAGGGGTTGAGCGGCTACACCTTC,CASGLNQGLSGYTF
TRBD1,TRBV10-3,-,TRBJ1-2,TGTGCCATCATGGATCGACAGGGAAGGGGCTACACCTTC,CAIMDRQGRGYTF
-,TRBV2,-,TRBJ1-5,TGTGCCAGCAGTCTCGACTCCGCCGGGGGCAATCAGCCCCAGCATTTT,CASSLDSAGGNQPQHF
-,TRBV2,-,TRBJ1-5,TGTGCCAGCAACCAATGGGGGGGGATCAATCAGCCCCAGCATTTT,CASNQWGGINQPQHF
-,TRBV7-9,-,TRBJ2-1,TGTGCCAGCAGCTTCCTGGGGGAGGAGGCTCACAATGAGCAGTTCTTC,CASSFLGEEAHNEQFF
-,TRBV12-5,-,TRBJ2-1,TGTGCTAGTGGTTTGGGAAGAGGTTACAATGAGCAGTTCTTC,CASGLGRGYNEQFF
TRBD2,TRBV29-1,-,TRBJ2-3,TGCAGCGTTGAACGGTACGGGGGTCTAGCGGGAGTCACAGATACGCAGTATTTT,CSVERYGGLAGVTDTQYF
TRBD1,TRBV28,-,TRBJ1-6,TGTGCCAGCAGTTCAGGACAGGGGTCTTCACCCCTCCACTTT,CASSSGQGSSPLHF
-,TRBV19,-,TRBJ1-2,TGTGCCAGTATCGAGCGGGGGCGAAACTACTATGGCTACACCTTC,CASIERGRNYYGYTF
-,TRBV2,-,TRBJ1-4,TGTGCCAGCGGGGAGTCTGAAAAACTGTTTTTT,CASGESEKLFF
-,TRBV5-5,-,TRBJ1-6,TGTGCCAGCAGCTCCAGGGTCTCCTATAATTCACCCCTCCACTTT,CASSSRVSYNSPLHF
-,TRBV14,-,TRBJ1-6,TGTGCCAGCAGCCAAAACAGATATTCACCCCTCCACTTT,CASSQNRYSPLHF
-,TRBV6-5,-,TRBJ2-7,TGTGCCAGCAGCATCGGACTCAAGCTCTCCTACGAGCAGTACTTC,CASSIGLKLSYEQYF
TRBD2,TRBV27,-,TRBJ2-7,TGTGCCAGCAGTTCTAGCGGCCGGCCCTACGAGCAGTACTTC,CASSSSGRPYEQYF
-,TRBV5-1,few,TRBJ1-1,TGCGCCAGCAGCGTCTCCGGAGACAGGCGTCAACTTGAAGCTTTCTTT,CASSVSGDRRQLEAFF
TRBD1,TRBV7-2,-,TRBJ1-1,TGTGCCAGCAGCTTAGTGTTGTCAGGGGGGAATGAAGCTTTCTTT,CASSLVLSGGNEAFF
-,TRBV28,-,TRBJ2-1,TGTGCCAGCAGTTCACTGAATGAGCAGTTCTTC,CASSSLNEQFF
-,TRBV19,once,TRBJ2-1,TGTGCCAGTAGTTCGACCGCCGGACAGATTGACGAGCAGTTCTTC,CASSSTAGQIDEQFF
-,TRBV3-1/TRBV3-2,-,TRBJ2-4,TGTGCCAGCAGCCAGGACAGCCGACAGGATCAGGGCATTCAGTACTTC,CASSQDSRQDQGIQYF
-,TRBV2,-,TRBJ1-1,TGTGCCAGCCTTGGACAGAACACTGAAGCTTTCTTT,CASLGQNTEAFF
-,TRBV18,once,TRBJ2-1,TGTGCCAGCTCACCACCTGAACTGCCCCAGTTCTTC,CASSPPELPQFF
-,TRBV9,-,TRBJ2-1,TGTGCCAGCAGCGGGCCCTCCCAGGGATACTCCTACAATGAGCAGTTCTTC,CASSGPSQGYSYNEQFF
-,TRBV7-2,-,TRBJ2-1,TGTGCCAGCAGCTTAGAAGCACTAGACTTCCATGAGCAGTTCTTC,CASSLEALDFHEQFF